The 15 T cell receptor beta chains in this list originate from one sample, sequenced in a study of T cell responses to AZD1222 COVID-19 vaccine. Measured with immunoSEQ multiplex PCR; TCRdb has only the in-frame clones, and not every one. This sample has about 260,000 clones, with approximately 95% found just once. Sequenced here: peripheral blood, sampled on day 0 of AZD1222 vaccination. The receptors originated from an adult in good health.

The J gene is TRBJ2-2, the V gene TRBV2; possibly TRBD1 for D (5 bases). The germline CDR1 and CDR2 sequences are SNHLY and FYNNEI. V lost 6 bases and J lost 4, with 9 bases in between. There are 13 residues in the CDR3. CDR3 region: CASRSGATGELFF. For the CDR3, the DNA is TGTGCCAGCAGGTCTGGGGCCACCGGGGAGCTGTTTTTT.

This sequence joins TRBV11-1 and TRBJ2-7, with D hard to call. This CDR3 is 14 amino acids long. The germline CDR1 and CDR2 sequences are SGHAT and FQDESV (reference sequence). V gave up 3 bases and J gave up 4 bases, with 13 bases separating them. Here the CDR3 reads CASSFGWGGYEQYF. CDR3 bases: TGTGCCAGCAGCTTCGGATGGGGTGGGTACGAGCAGTACTTC.

J is TRBJ1-4 and V is TRBV5-1; 9 nucleotides agree with TRBD1. The CDR3 contains 15 residues. CDR1 and CDR2 (germline): SGHRS, YFSETQ. With 4 bases clipped from V and 6 bases from J, the junction kept 7 bases outside the gene matches. The CDR3 is CASSQGQGGYEKLFF. The CDR3 DNA follows: TGCGCCAGCAGCCAGGGACAGGGAGGGTATGAAAAACTGTTTTTT.

The chain joins TRBV7-2 to TRBJ1-6, with 9 bases fitting TRBD1. J lost 9 bases, V lost 8 bases, and 8 bases had no gene match. There are 14 residues in the CDR3. The germline V gene encodes CDR1 SGHTA and CDR2 FQGNSA. CDR3 protein: CASGEQGAGSPLHF. CDR3 DNA: TGTGCCAGCGGCGAACAGGGGGCAGGTTCACCCCTCCACTTT.

In regard to this clone: Other DNA sequences of this sample code for an identical CDR3. The chain links TRBV5-4 to TRBJ2-3, with 9 bases identical to TRBD2. The CDR3 has 16 amino acids. V lost 0 bases and J lost 3; bases outside the gene matches: 5. Per the germline V gene, CDR1 is SGHNT and CDR2 is YYREEE (reference sequence). CDR3 amino acids: CASSLGREGRTDTQYF. DNA for the CDR3: TGTGCCAGCAGCTTGGGGCGGGAGGGCCGAACAGATACGCAGTATTTT.

V and J are TRBV18 and TRBJ2-1, with D maybe TRBD2 (5 bases). V was trimmed by 3 bases and J by 10 bases, leaving 7 bases between them. CDR1 and CDR2 (germline): KGHSH, LQKENI. The CDR3 has 11 amino acids. The CDR3, as DNA: TGTGCCAGCTCACCGGAGCGGGAGCAGTTCTTC. Translated, it gives CASSPEREQFF.

The V gene is TRBV3-1 (or the pseudogene TRBV3-2), the J gene TRBJ2-2; D gene unclear. Deletions cut 4 bases from V and 5 bases from J, with 11 bases between. CDR1 is LGHDT, CDR2 YNNKEL, per germline (reference sequence). This CDR3 comprises 14 residues. The DNA of the CDR3 is TGTGCCAGCAGCCCTAAGGTTGGGACCGGGGAGCTGTTTTTT. The encoded protein is CASSPKVGTGELFF.

A note on this clone: Germline is not matched at one junction end, which may reflect a read error. V usage is TRBV12-3 or TRBV12-4 and J usage is TRBJ2-7, with D unresolved. The CDR3 runs 13 residues. Written as DNA, the CDR3 is TGTGCCAGCAGTTCCAGATCGTCGTACGGGCAGTACTTC. Protein sequence: CASSSRSSYGQYF.

This chain connects TRBV28 to TRBJ1-1, with D uncertain. V was clipped by 5 bases and J by 6 bases, with 19 bases between them. CDR3 length: 15 residues. Germline V gives CDR1 MDHEN, CDR2 SYDVKM. The CDR3 DNA reads as TGTGCCAGCAGTCCTCCCCCGGGCAGCGCATCTGAAGCTTTCTTT. As protein: CASSPPPGSASEAFF.

The CDR3 DNA sequence: TGTGCCAGCAGCCCCGGGACGGGACGGATCTACGAGCAGTACTTC. Protein: CASSPGTGRIYEQYF. The genes are TRBV3-1 (or the pseudogene TRBV3-2) and TRBJ2-7; the D call may be TRBD1 or TRBD2 (5 bases each). V was pared by 4 bases and J by 3 bases, with 16 bases between. The CDR3 length is 15 residues. Germline CDR1 LGHDT, CDR2 YNNKEL (reference sequence).

This chain connects TRBV20-1 to TRBJ1-1, with D unclear. Trimming cost V 3 bases and J 3 bases, with 2 bases left between them. The germline V gene has CDR1 DFQATT and CDR2 SNEGSKA (reference sequence). This CDR3 has 10 amino acids. The CDR3 sequence: CSASHTEAFF. In DNA form, the CDR3 reads TGCAGTGCTAGTCACACTGAAGCTTTCTTT.

V usage is TRBV6-5 and J usage is TRBJ2-1, with 12 bases that match TRBD2. Germline V gene sequence: CDR1 MNHEY, CDR2 SVGAGI. V shed 2 bases, J shed 8 bases, and the junction held 7 bases outside the gene matches. The CDR3 is made up of 16 amino acids. CDR3 nucleotides: TGTGCCAGCAGTTACGGAACTAGCGGGGGGCGTTATGAGCAGTTCTTC. It translates to CASSYGTSGGRYEQFF.

The chain joins TRBV6-5 to TRBJ1-2; perhaps TRBD1 as D (6 bases). The V gene lost 0 bases and the J gene lost 8 bases, with 10 bases spanning the gap. Germline CDR1 is MNHEY and CDR2 is SVGAGI. The CDR3 is made up of 13 amino acids. The CDR3 nucleotides are TGTGCCAGCAGTTACTCAGGGGGTCGGGGCTACACCTTC. Encoded protein: CASSYSGGRGYTF.

As for this clone: An end of the junction differs from the germline gene, which may be a read error. The V and J genes are TRBV7-2 and TRBJ2-2; unclear D gene. The CDR3 contains 14 residues. Per germline, CDR1 SGHTA and CDR2 FQGNSA. The DNA of the CDR3 is TGTGCCAGCAGCTTAGGAAGGAACGCCGGGGAGCTGTTTTTT. Amino acids: CASSLGRNAGELFF.

The chain joins TRBV12-5 to TRBJ2-1; D is undetermined. Trimming stripped 6 bases from V and 9 bases from J, with 18 bases between. The CDR3 has 14 residues. Looked up from germline, CDR1 is LGHNT and CDR2 is FRNRAP. The DNA for the CDR3 is TGTGCTAGTGGACCACAAGGTCGGATCAGTGAGCAGTTCTTC. Amino acid sequence: CASGPQGRISEQFF.